This T cell receptor beta chain was retrieved from a study of blood T cell repertoires in COVID-19. Study details: COVID-19 samples, acute and convalescent, were from the United States, Italy and Spain.

In the original analysis: Using reference gene primer amplification, nucleated cell counts were estimated. The data were produced by immunoSEQ multiplex PCR, yet TCRdb's version contains in-frame clones alone and is incomplete. V and J calls and clone size are given by that table; D and trimming were obtained from the DNA. The top ten hold about 5% of the sample, which has tens of thousands of clones, roughly 87% seen once. Germline V lookup: CDR1 ENHRY, CDR2 SYGVKD. The V and J ends lost 3 bases and 1 base respectively, with 3 bases between them. The CDR3 totals 12 residues. Sequenced material: peripheral blood. This chain connects TRBV10-3 to TRBJ1-1; unclear D gene. This sequence originates from a woman of 80 years or more with acute or convalescent COVID-19. DNA for the CDR3: TGTGCCATCAGTGACGGGAACACTGAAGCTTTCTTT. Encoded protein: CAISDGNTEAFF.